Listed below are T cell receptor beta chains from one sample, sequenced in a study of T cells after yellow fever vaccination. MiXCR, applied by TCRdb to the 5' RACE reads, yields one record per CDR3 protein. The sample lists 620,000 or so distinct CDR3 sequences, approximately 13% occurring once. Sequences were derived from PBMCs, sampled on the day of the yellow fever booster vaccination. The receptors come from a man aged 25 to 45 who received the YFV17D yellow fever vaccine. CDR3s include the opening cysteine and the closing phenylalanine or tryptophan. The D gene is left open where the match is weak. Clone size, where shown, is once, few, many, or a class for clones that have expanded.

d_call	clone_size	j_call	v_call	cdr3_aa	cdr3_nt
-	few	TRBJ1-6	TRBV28	CASSPRFPFPLHF	TGTGCCAGCAGTCCAAGGTTTCCGTTCCCCCTCCACTTT
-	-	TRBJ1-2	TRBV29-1	CSVWEGNGYTF	TGCAGCGTTTGGGAGGGGAATGGCTACACCTTC
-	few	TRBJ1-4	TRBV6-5	CASSYSFRREKLFF	TGTGCCAGCAGTTACTCATTCAGGCGCGAAAAACTGTTTTTT
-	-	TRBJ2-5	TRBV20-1	CSARDPLDIQETQYF	TGCAGTGCTAGAGATCCCCTGGATATTCAAGAGACCCAGTACTTC
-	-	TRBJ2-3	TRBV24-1	CATSDARNADTQYF	TGTGCCACCAGTGACGCCAGGAACGCAGATACGCAGTATTTT
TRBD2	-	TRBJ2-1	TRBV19	CASSMIAGEQFF	TGTGCCAGTAGTATGATAGCGGGAGAGCAGTTCTTC
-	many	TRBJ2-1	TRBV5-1	CASSLETTLLNEQFF	TGCGCCAGCAGCTTGGAGACTACACTCCTCAATGAGCAGTTCTTC
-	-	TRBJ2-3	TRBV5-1	CASSLMAETDTQYF	TGCGCCAGCAGCCTCATGGCCGAGACAGATACGCAGTATTTT
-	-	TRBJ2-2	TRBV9	CASSVAGTLGSGELFF	TGTGCCAGCAGCGTAGCGGGCACCCTTGGGTCCGGGGAGCTGTTTTTT
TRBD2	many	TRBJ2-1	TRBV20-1	CSAPRPGLAVNEQFF	TGCAGTGCTCCGCGCCCGGGACTAGCGGTCAATGAGCAGTTCTTC
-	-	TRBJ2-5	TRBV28	CASSLGQLATQYF	TGTGCCAGCAGTTTGGGGCAGTTAGCGACCCAGTACTTC
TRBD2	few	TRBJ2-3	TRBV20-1	CSARGFRTSGTDTQYF	TGCAGTGCTAGGGGGTTCCGGACTAGCGGCACAGATACGCAGTATTTT
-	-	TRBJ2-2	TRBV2	CASSVQGNTGELFF	TGTGCCAGCAGTGTTCAGGGGAACACCGGGGAGCTGTTTTTT
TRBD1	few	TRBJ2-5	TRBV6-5	CASSYSPTGEQETQYF	TGTGCCAGCAGTTACTCACCGACAGGGGAACAAGAGACCCAGTACTTC
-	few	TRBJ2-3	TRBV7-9	CASSRLSQGTQYF	TGTGCCAGCAGCCGCCTGAGTCAGGGGACGCAGTATTTT
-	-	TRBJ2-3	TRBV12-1	CASSFARLALHTDTQYF	TGTGCCAGCAGCTTTGCGCGGCTAGCCCTGCACACAGATACGCAGTATTTT
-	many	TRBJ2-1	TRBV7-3	CASSLNAVRNEQFF	TGTGCCAGCAGCCTCAATGCAGTGAGGAATGAGCAGTTCTTC
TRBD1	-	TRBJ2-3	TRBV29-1	CSVAKPPGTGVTDTQYF	TGCAGCGTAGCAAAACCGCCCGGGACAGGGGTCACAGATACGCAGTATTTT
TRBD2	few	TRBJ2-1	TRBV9	CASSPPAGGRNEQFF	TGTGCCAGCAGCCCCCCGGCGGGAGGCCGCAATGAGCAGTTCTTC
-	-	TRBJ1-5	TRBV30	CASSGELISNQPQHF	TGTGCCTCCAGCGGGGAGTTGATTAGCAATCAGCCCCAGCATTTT
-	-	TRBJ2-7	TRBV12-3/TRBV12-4	CASSPSGVEQYF	TGTGCCAGCAGCCCTTCGGGGGTCGAGCAGTACTTC
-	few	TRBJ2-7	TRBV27	CASSPHQRSYEQYF	TGTGCCAGCAGTCCACACCAGCGCTCCTACGAGCAGTACTTC
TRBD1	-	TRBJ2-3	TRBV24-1	CATSDPDPGQWEDTQYF	TGTGCCACCAGTGATCCCGATCCGGGACAGTGGGAAGATACGCAGTATTTT
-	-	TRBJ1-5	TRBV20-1	CSARSSETTGVNQPQHF	TGCAGTGCTAGATCTTCGGAAACGACGGGAGTTAATCAGCCCCAGCATTTT
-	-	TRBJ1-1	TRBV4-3	CTSGPFFGTEAFF	TGCACCAGCGGCCCCTTTTTTGGGACTGAAGCTTTCTTT
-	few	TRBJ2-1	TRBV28	CASSSRQPSRFNEQFF	TGTGCCAGCAGTTCCAGACAGCCGAGTCGATTCAATGAGCAGTTCTTC
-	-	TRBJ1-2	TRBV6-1	CASRQGVGYGYTF	TGTGCCAGCAGGCAAGGGGTTGGCTATGGCTACACCTTC
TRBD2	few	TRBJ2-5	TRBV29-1	CSVGSGSSGTQYF	TGCAGCGTTGGTAGCGGGAGTTCAGGGACCCAGTACTTC
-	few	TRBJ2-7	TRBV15	CATSRDRGRSSEQYF	TGTGCCACCAGCAGAGATAGGGGTCGGTCTTCCGAGCAGTACTTC
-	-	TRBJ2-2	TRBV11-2	CASSFLGGLARGSTGELFF	TGTGCCAGCAGCTTCCTAGGTGGGCTAGCAAGGGGCAGCACCGGGGAGCTGTTTTTT
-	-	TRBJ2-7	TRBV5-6	CASSTTGRRDEQYF	TGTGCCAGCAGCACAACAGGCCGCCGGGACGAGCAGTACTTC
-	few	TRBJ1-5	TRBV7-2	CASSRQPRDQPQHF	TGTGCCAGCAGCCGACAACCCAGAGATCAGCCCCAGCATTTT
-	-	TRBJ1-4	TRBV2	CASLAGELNEKLFF	TGTGCCAGCCTGGCAGGGGAACTTAATGAAAAACTGTTTTTT
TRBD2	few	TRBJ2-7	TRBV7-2	CASSPSRTSGRAQYF	TGTGCCAGCAGCCCCTCTCGGACTAGCGGGAGGGCCCAGTACTTC
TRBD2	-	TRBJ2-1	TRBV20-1	CSARSLAGSYNEQFF	TGCAGTGCTAGGTCACTAGCGGGATCCTACAATGAGCAGTTCTTC
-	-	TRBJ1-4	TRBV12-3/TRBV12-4	CASSLNAGTELFF	TGTGCCAGCAGTCTAAACGCGGGCACTGAACTGTTTTTT
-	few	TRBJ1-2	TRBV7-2	CASSLGGGGPFGYTF	TGTGCCAGCAGCCTAGGGGGGGGAGGGCCCTTCGGCTACACCTTC
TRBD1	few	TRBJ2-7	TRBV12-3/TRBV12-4	CASSSFSGTGVQRLYDEQYF	TGTGCCAGCAGTTCTTTTTCCGGGACAGGGGTCCAGCGGCTGTACGACGAGCAGTACTTC
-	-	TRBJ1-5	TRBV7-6	CASSLAGGAGNQPQHF	TGTGCCAGCAGCTTAGCGGGGGGCGCGGGCAATCAGCCCCAGCATTTT
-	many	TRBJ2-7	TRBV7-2	CASSPSYEQYF	TGTGCCAGCAGCCCCTCCTACGAGCAGTACTTC
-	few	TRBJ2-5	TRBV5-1	CASSFVPGSSETQYF	TGCGCCAGCAGCTTCGTGCCAGGATCTTCAGAGACCCAGTACTTC
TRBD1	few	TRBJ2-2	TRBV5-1	CASMTGGSTGELFF	TGCGCCAGCATGACAGGGGGCAGCACCGGGGAGCTGTTTTTT
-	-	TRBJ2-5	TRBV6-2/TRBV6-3	CASSDLRETQYF	TGTGCCAGCAGCGACTTAAGAGAGACCCAGTACTTC